This TCR beta chain appears in the sequencing data of a study of T cell responses to AZD1222 COVID-19 vaccine. A remark on this clone: The antigen is undetermined.

The repertoire was sequenced with immunoSEQ multiplex PCR; TCRdb's copy has only in-frame clones and lacks some. The sample comprises 90,000 to 150,000 clones, about 90% of which are singletons, and 8% to 9.5% rests with the top ten. General study points: White British ancestry dominated among donors, who included more females, and clonal diversity was possibly underestimated. Across spike, vaccine-associated CD4 TCRs were found, dominant at 160-218 and 743-854. Reports say nearly half of spike-specific TCRs go after unmutated variant regions.

The CDR3 extends over 14 amino acids. The V gene's germline CDR1 is SNHLY and CDR2 FYNNEI. V gave up 7 bases and J gave up 1 base, with 10 bases separating them. The V and J genes are TRBV2 and TRBJ2-2; D might be TRBD2 (5 bases). The source was peripheral blood, collected on day 0 of AZD1222 vaccination. The TCR sequence derives from an adult in good health. CDR3 protein: CASMPGMNTGELFF. CDR3 coding DNA: TGTGCCAGCATGCCCGGGATGAACACCGGGGAGCTGTTTTTT.